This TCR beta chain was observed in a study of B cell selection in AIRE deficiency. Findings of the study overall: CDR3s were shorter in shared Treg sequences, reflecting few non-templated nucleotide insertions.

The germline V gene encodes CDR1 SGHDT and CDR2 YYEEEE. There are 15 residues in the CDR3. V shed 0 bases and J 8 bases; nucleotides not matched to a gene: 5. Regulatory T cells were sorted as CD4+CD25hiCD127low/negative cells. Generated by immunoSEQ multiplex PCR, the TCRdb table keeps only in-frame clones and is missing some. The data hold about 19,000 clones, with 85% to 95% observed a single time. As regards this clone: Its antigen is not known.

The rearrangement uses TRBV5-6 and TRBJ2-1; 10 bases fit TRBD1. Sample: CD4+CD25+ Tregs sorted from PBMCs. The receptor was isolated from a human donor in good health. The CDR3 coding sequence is TGTGCCAGCAGCTTGGCCTCGACAGGGGGCTATGAGCAGTTCTTC. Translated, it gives CASSLASTGGYEQFF.